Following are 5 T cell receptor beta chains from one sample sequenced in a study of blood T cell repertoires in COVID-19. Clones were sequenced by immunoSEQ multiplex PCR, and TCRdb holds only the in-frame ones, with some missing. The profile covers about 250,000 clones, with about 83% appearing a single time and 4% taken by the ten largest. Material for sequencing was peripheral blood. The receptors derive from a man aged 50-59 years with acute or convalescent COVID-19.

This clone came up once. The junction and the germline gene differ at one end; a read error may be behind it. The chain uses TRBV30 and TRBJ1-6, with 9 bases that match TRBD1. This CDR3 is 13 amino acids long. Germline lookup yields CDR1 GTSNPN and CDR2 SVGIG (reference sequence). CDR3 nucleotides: TGTGCATGGACAGGGGAGTCGAATTCACCCCTCCACTTT. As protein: CAWTGESNSPLHF.

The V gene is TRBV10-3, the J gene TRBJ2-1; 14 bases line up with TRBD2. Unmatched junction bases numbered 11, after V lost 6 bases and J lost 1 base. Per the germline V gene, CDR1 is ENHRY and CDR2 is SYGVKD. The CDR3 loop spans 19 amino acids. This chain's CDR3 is CAIRGNGTSGSRSYNEQFF. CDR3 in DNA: TGTGCCATCAGGGGAAACGGGACTAGCGGGAGTCGGTCCTACAATGAGCAGTTCTTC.

In nucleotides, the CDR3 is TGTGCCAGCAGCGAACCCGATGGGGGAGGTGTTGCGAACACTGAAGCTTTCTTT. This translates into CASSEPDGGGVANTEAFF. The chain carries TRBV6-1 and TRBJ1-1; TRBD1 might be the D (5 bases). Looked up from germline, CDR1 is MNHNS and CDR2 is SASEGT. Trimming took 6 bases from V and 1 from J, leaving 24 bases between them. The CDR3 runs to 18 residues.

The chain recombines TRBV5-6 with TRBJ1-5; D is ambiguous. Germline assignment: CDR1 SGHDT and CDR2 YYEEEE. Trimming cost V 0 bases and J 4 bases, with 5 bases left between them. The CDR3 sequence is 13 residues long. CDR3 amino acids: CASSLGVNQPQHF. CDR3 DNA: TGTGCCAGCAGCTTGGGAGTTAATCAGCCCCAGCATTTT.

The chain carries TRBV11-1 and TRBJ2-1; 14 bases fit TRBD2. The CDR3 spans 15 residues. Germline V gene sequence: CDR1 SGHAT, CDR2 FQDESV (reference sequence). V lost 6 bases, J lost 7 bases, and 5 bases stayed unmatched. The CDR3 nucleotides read TGTGCCAGCAGACCCGGACTAGCGGGGGGTAATGAGCAGTTCTTC. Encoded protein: CASRPGLAGGNEQFF. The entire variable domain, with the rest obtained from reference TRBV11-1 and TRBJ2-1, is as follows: EAEVAQSPRYKITEKSQAVAFWCDPISGHATLYWYRQILGQGPELLVQFQDESVVDDSQLPKDRFSAERLKGVDSTLKIQPAELGDSAMYLCASRPGLAGGNEQFFGPGTRLTVL.